This T cell receptor beta chain was captured by sequencing in a study of blood T cell repertoires in COVID-19. This table comes from immunoSEQ multiplex PCR, and its TCRdb copy is limited to in-frame clones, with some not included. The sample holds 250,000 to 300,000 clones; 80% to 90% are singletons and the top ten take approximately 6%. Germline CDR1 reads SGHRS; CDR2 reads YFSETQ. Trimming at V came to 4 bases and at J to 7 bases, leaving 13 bases not matched to a gene. CDR3 length equals 15 residues. The origin of this receptor is an elderly man with acute or convalescent COVID-19. Sequencing was done on a sample of peripheral blood. The chain combines TRBV5-1 with TRBJ2-7; 8 bases fit TRBD1. CDR3 coding DNA: TGCGCCAGCAGCACCAATGGAGGACAGGGAAAAGAGCAGTACTTC. Its protein is CASSTNGGQGKEQYF.